Below, one T cell receptor beta chain is given with its context. The antigen remains undetermined. This may be a read error: a much more frequent sequence differs by one nucleotide. The CDR3 end shows no conserved phenylalanine or tryptophan, and so a read error is likely. These data originate in a study of blood T cells in healthy people across ages. Study findings and constraints: A strong correlation was seen between TCR beta diversity and naive T cell percentage. Unknown donor CMV status possibly confounded expanded clonotype changes.

Samples each had at least 5 micrograms of total RNA extracted. Through a sample-barcoded 5' primer and a J-beta primer mix, a second PCR was run for roughly 6 to 11 cycles. Sequencing recovered at least 2.5 million CDR3-containing paired-end reads from each sample. Each CDR3 protein is one row after TCRdb ran MiXCR on the 5' RACE reads. The top ten clones hold 20% to 25% of a sample with about 730,000 distinct CDR3 sequences, 40% to 45% of them seen once. Sequencing was done on a sample of blood. The sequence came from a woman aged 60-70 years in good health.

In nucleotides, the CDR3 is TGTGCCAGCAGTTCCCGACAGGGAACAGATACGCAGTATTAT. Amino acids: CASSSRQGTDTQYY. This chain links TRBV6-2 or TRBV6-3 with TRBJ2-3; the match to TRBD1 covers 7 bases. Unmatched junction bases numbered 4, after V lost 4 bases and J lost 3 bases. From germline, CDR1 is MNHEY and CDR2 SVGEGT. The CDR3 loop spans 14 amino acids.